This TCR beta chain was found in a study of blood T cell repertoires in COVID-19. Study at large: PBMCs, B-cell-depleted T cells, or T cells were the source of the cDNA or gDNA that made up the material.

Here immunoSEQ multiplex PCR was the method, and the copy in TCRdb shows in-frame clones only, minus some. Among roughly 200,000 clones, approximately 83% were seen once, and the ten largest hold about 10%. Trimming at V came to 0 bases and at J to 12 bases, leaving 8 bases not matched to a gene. CDR1 and CDR2 from the germline V gene are MNHNS and SASEGT. The CDR3 contains 14 residues. A single count supports this clone. This sequence was found in a human donor with active or convalescent COVID-19. The donor label of this sample is uncertain. J is TRBJ2-1 and V is TRBV6-1, with 7 bases fitting TRBD2. The source material was peripheral blood. The CDR3 sequence is CASSEAPRGGVQFF. The CDR3 DNA reads as TGTGCCAGCAGTGAAGCGCCTAGGGGAGGGGTGCAGTTCTTC.